Presented here are 10 T cell receptor beta chains from one specimen sequenced in a study of T cell responses to AZD1222 COVID-19 vaccine. The repertoire was sequenced with immunoSEQ multiplex PCR; TCRdb's copy has only in-frame clones and lacks some. The sample records over 100,000 clones, around 87% being singletons. The material sequenced was peripheral blood, taken 28 days after the second AZD1222 dose. Source of these receptors: an adult who received the AZD1222 COVID-19 vaccine.

V and J are TRBV18 and TRBJ2-3; a weak D match, TRBD1 (5 bases). Between the trimmed V and J ends, which lost 3 bases and 2 bases, there was a span of 12 bases. This CDR3 comprises 15 residues. Germline CDR1 reads KGHSH; CDR2 reads LQKENI. CDR3 sequence: CASSPSGFDTDTQYF. Here the CDR3 DNA reads TGTGCCAGCTCACCGTCAGGGTTCGACACAGATACGCAGTATTTT.

The gene calls are TRBV27 and TRBJ1-2; the D gene is possibly TRBD1 (6 bases). Germline values: CDR1 MNHEY, CDR2 SMNVEV (reference sequence). Trimming shortened V by 6 bases and J by 5 bases, and 19 bases separated the two germline ends. The CDR3 spans 15 residues. In DNA, the CDR3 is TGTGCCAGCAGCCGAACAGAGGGGGTAGGTTATGGCTACACCTTC. This encodes CASSRTEGVGYGYTF.

The genes are TRBV6-2 or TRBV6-3 and TRBJ2-7; 7 bases fit TRBD2. The V and J ends lost 5 bases and 0 bases, in that order; junction bases with no gene match: 4. This CDR3 region has 14 residues. Germline V gene data show CDR1 as MNHEY and CDR2 as SVGEGT. The CDR3 reads CASSTERGSYEQYF. CDR3 DNA sequence: TGTGCCAGCAGTACCGAGCGGGGCTCCTACGAGCAGTACTTC.

The chain links TRBV6-5 to TRBJ2-7, with D perhaps TRBD1 (7 bases). CDR1 is MNHEY, CDR2 SVGAGI, per germline. Deletions cut 6 bases from V and 5 bases from J, with 17 bases between. This CDR3 contains 14 residues. CDR3 nucleotides: TGTGCCAGCAGCGAGCAGGGGGGTAATAACGAGCAGTACTTC. It encodes CASSEQGGNNEQYF.

The chain uses TRBV5-8 and TRBJ2-7; D perhaps matches TRBD1 (5 bases). V lost 2 bases, J lost 10 bases, and 13 bases lay in between. Per germline, CDR1 SGHTS and CDR2 YDEGEE. The CDR3 is made up of 12 amino acids. The CDR3 sequence is CASSFGRAEQYF. CDR3 coding DNA: TGTGCCAGCAGCTTTGGCAGGGCGGAACAGTACTTC.

J is TRBJ1-5 and V is TRBV19; D gene unclear. Trimming removed 4 bases from V and 0 bases from J, with 13 bases in between. CDR1 LNHDA and CDR2 SQIVND come from the germline V gene (reference sequence). There are 16 residues in the CDR3. CDR3 loop: CASSKAGPYSNQPQHF. CDR3 bases: TGTGCCAGTAGTAAGGCAGGACCCTATAGCAATCAGCCCCAGCATTTT.

J is TRBJ1-1 and V is TRBV10-3, with a weak D call TRBD1 (5 bases). V was clipped by 5 bases and J by 4 bases, with 11 bases between them. The CDR3 consists of 13 residues. Germline V gene sequence: CDR1 ENHRY, CDR2 SYGVKD. CDR3 in amino acids: CAISYTGTTEAFF. The CDR3, as DNA: TGTGCCATCAGTTATACCGGGACCACTGAAGCTTTCTTT.

The chain links TRBV6-2 or TRBV6-3 to TRBJ1-2; 7 bases align to TRBD1. Losses at the gene ends were 5 bases for V and 6 bases for J; bases not matched to a gene: 6. Looked up from germline, CDR1 is MNHEY and CDR2 is SVGEGT. The CDR3 spans 13 residues. CDR3 loop: CASSHRGFDGYTF. The DNA of the CDR3 is TGTGCCAGCAGTCACAGGGGATTTGATGGCTACACCTTC.

In its sample, this clone was seen once. A junction boundary mismatches the germline segment, possibly from a read error. The J gene is TRBJ2-4, the V gene TRBV6-2 or TRBV6-3; 9 bases map to TRBD2. Looked up from germline, CDR1 is MNHEY and CDR2 is SVGEGT. The CDR3 consists of 15 residues. The CDR3 region has the DNA TGTGCCAGCAGTTACTCGCGGGAGGGCAAAGACATTCAGTACTTC. It specifies CASSYSREGKDIQYF.

This clone was counted between two and nine times. This sequence joins TRBV27 and TRBJ2-1, with 8 bases aligning to TRBD2. The germline V gene encodes CDR1 MNHEY and CDR2 SMNVEV (reference sequence). The CDR3 contains 18 residues. The ends lost 0 bases at V and 4 bases at J; junction bases unmatched: 11. DNA for the CDR3: TGTGCCAGCAGTTTATCCACTCGGGAGGGCCAGGGGTACAATGAGCAGTTCTTC. Amino acid sequence: CASSLSTREGQGYNEQFF.